This entry describes one T cell receptor (beta chain). The antigen is not known. The data originate from a study of cytomegalovirus exposure and HLA in healthy donors. V was trimmed by 5 bases and J by 1 base, leaving 9 bases between them. Germline V lookup: CDR1 SGHDN, CDR2 FVKESK. CDR3 length: 13 amino acids. This PCR relied on a set of 60 Vbeta primers and 13 Jbeta primers. The repertoire was sequenced with immunoSEQ multiplex PCR; TCRdb's copy has only in-frame clones and lacks some. The sample yields approximately 160,000 clones, under 80% seen once. General study findings and limits: Solely CMV serostatus was available to characterize immune exposure. Using the classifier, cytomegalovirus status was reportedly diagnosed with high specificity and sensitivity. The authors assumed roughly uniform sequencing depth across donors for presence/absence analyses. Several top significant clusters appeared, in a later analysis, to be linked to common viral pathogens.

This chain links TRBV14 with TRBJ2-7; D unresolved. The origin of this receptor is a woman aged 50 to 60 in good health and CMV-seropositive. Material for sequencing was PBMCs. CDR3 region: CASSFSPSYEQYF. CDR3 sequence (DNA): TGTGCCAGCAGCTTCTCCCCGTCCTACGAGCAGTACTTC.